This entry lists 26 T cell receptor beta chains sequenced from one sample in a study of CD8 T cells in Susac syndrome. An input of roughly 0.5 to 1 ug of RNA was subjected to reverse transcription using random hexamers. MiXCR, run by TCRdb on the immunoSEQ multiplex PCR reads, gives a single entry per CDR3 protein. The repertoire holds 77,000 or so distinct CDR3 sequences, 90% to 95% seen once, with around 0.57% in the top ten. Sample: CD4+ T cells from PBMCs. The receptors come from a human donor with Susac syndrome.

This rearrangement joins TRBV7-9 to TRBJ2-2, with D perhaps TRBD1 (5 bases). Per the germline V gene, CDR1 is SEHNR and CDR2 is FQNEAQ (reference sequence). Trimming stripped 4 bases from V and 5 bases from J, with 11 bases between. The CDR3 runs 14 residues. DNA of the CDR3: TGTGCCAGCAGCTCCTTAAGACAGACCGGGGAGCTGTTTTTT. It encodes CASSSLRQTGELFF.

The chain joins TRBV28 to TRBJ2-1; the D is unclear. The V gene's germline CDR1 is MDHEN and CDR2 SYDVKM. The CDR3 totals 16 residues. V lost 5 bases and J lost 0, with 14 bases in between. CDR3 nucleotide sequence: TGTGCCAGCAGTCAGATAAGGCGTTACTCCTACAATGAGCAGTTCTTC. This encodes CASSQIRRYSYNEQFF.

The J gene is TRBJ1-5, the V gene TRBV6-2 or TRBV6-3; D ambiguous. With 0 bases removed from V and 4 bases from J, the gap between germline ends came to 7 bases. The germline gives CDR1 MNHEY, CDR2 SVGEGT. CDR3 size: 14 residues. CDR3 amino acids: CASSYSKPNQPQHF. Here the CDR3 DNA reads TGTGCCAGCAGTTACTCGAAACCGAATCAGCCCCAGCATTTT.

The CDR3 bases are TGTGCCAGCAGCTCGTTTTTTACAGGGGGCGCAGTCTATGGCTACACCTTC. Its protein product is CASSSFFTGGAVYGYTF. The chain couples TRBV7-8 to TRBJ1-2; 9 bases map to TRBD1. The CDR3 spans 17 residues. The V gene end was trimmed by 4 bases and the J gene end by 4 bases; junction bases not matched to a gene: 13. CDR1 is SGHVS, CDR2 FQNEAQ, per germline.

The chain recombines TRBV2 with TRBJ2-7; TRBD1 matches at 7 bases. The J segment lost 7 bases and the V segment lost 4 bases, leaving 7 bases of the junction unmatched. The CDR3 consists of 13 residues. Per germline, CDR1 SNHLY and CDR2 FYNNEI. CDR3 coding DNA: TGTGCCAGCAGTGCACAACAGGGGCGAGAGCAGTACTTC. Translating it yields CASSAQQGREQYF. Full variable domain (remainder filled in from reference TRBV2 and TRBJ2-7): EPEVTQTPSHQVTQMGQEVILRCVPISNHLYFYWYRQILGQKVEFLVSFYNNEISEKSEIFDDQFSVERPDGSNFTLKIRSTKLEDSAMYFCASSAQQGREQYFGPGTRLTVT.

This chain links TRBV7-2 with TRBJ2-5; D remains ambiguous. Germline values: CDR1 SGHTA, CDR2 FQGNSA. CDR3 length equals 12 residues. V was trimmed by 1 base and J by 5 bases, leaving 5 bases between them. The DNA of the CDR3 is TGTGCCAGCAGCTTAGGATGGGAGACCCAGTACTTC. This gives the protein CASSLGWETQYF.

This chain uses TRBV27 with TRBJ2-7; no clear D gene. From germline, CDR1 is MNHEY and CDR2 SMNVEV (reference sequence). The CDR3 runs 12 residues. Trimming left V 2 bases short and J 5 bases short, with 7 bases between. CDR3 in amino acids: CASSLGGDEQYF. The DNA for the CDR3 is TGTGCCAGCAGTTTAGGCGGCGACGAGCAGTACTTC.

This clonotype was counted once. The chain recombines TRBV29-1 with TRBJ1-2, with 9 bases matching TRBD1. Germline CDR1 reads SQVTM; CDR2 reads ANQGSEA. This CDR3 comprises 15 residues. V trimming: 4 bases; J trimming: 6 bases; junction bases outside the gene matches: 12. Here the CDR3 DNA reads TGCAGCGTTGTGGTCCCGGACAGGGGCATCCATGGCTACACCTTC. Protein: CSVVVPDRGIHGYTF.

The V gene is TRBV25-1, the J gene TRBJ2-2; perhaps TRBD2 as D (7 bases). The CDR3 is made up of 12 amino acids. V lost 6 bases, J lost 15 bases, and 17 bases lay in between. The germline V gene has CDR1 MGHDK and CDR2 SYGVNS. Written as DNA, the CDR3 is TGTGCCAGCAGCGGATACGGGGGGCTGTTGTTTTTT. Its protein product is CASSGYGGLLFF.

This clonotype was seen a single time. This chain links TRBV19 with TRBJ1-2, with 9 bases that match TRBD1. Losses at the gene ends were 7 bases for V and 8 bases for J; bases not matched to a gene: 8. CDR1 and CDR2 (germline): LNHDA, SQIVND (reference sequence). The CDR3 is 13 residues long. Here the CDR3 reads CASTSFDRGGYTF. CDR3 bases: TGTGCCAGTACTTCCTTCGACAGGGGGGGCTACACCTTC.

The chain employs TRBV27 and TRBJ2-7; TRBD1 is a possible D gene (8 bases). V lost 3 bases, J lost 5 bases, and 23 bases lay in between. Germline V gene data show CDR1 as MNHEY and CDR2 as SMNVEV (reference sequence). The CDR3 consists of 17 residues. The CDR3 protein is CASSLLGTTGGGNEQYF. In DNA form, the CDR3 reads TGTGCCAGCAGTTTGTTAGGCACTACAGGGGGAGGGAACGAGCAGTACTTC.

The gene calls are TRBV20-1 and TRBJ2-5; D is tentatively TRBD1 or TRBD2 (5 bases each). CDR1 and CDR2 from the germline V gene are DFQATT and SNEGSKA (reference sequence). This CDR3 has 13 residues. Trimming left V 6 bases short and J 1 base short, with 12 bases between. CDR3 residues: CSAPLRGQETQYF. Here the CDR3 DNA reads TGCAGTGCCCCCTTGAGGGGCCAAGAGACCCAGTACTTC.

This rearrangement joins TRBV20-1 to TRBJ1-5; D call uncertain. The V end was cut by 6 bases, the J end by 5 bases, with 17 bases between. The length of the CDR3 is 14 residues. Germline V lookup: CDR1 DFQATT, CDR2 SNEGSKA (reference sequence). CDR3 in amino acids: CSADGSLSHQPQHF. CDR3 DNA: TGCAGTGCCGACGGGTCGCTCTCCCATCAGCCCCAGCATTTT.

The chain carries TRBV5-1 and TRBJ2-4, with 8 nucleotides matching TRBD1. J lost 3 bases, V lost 4 bases, and 6 bases had no gene match. The germline V gene encodes CDR1 SGHRS and CDR2 YFSETQ. The CDR3 sequence is 15 residues long. The CDR3 nucleotides read TGCGCCAGCAGCACAGGACAGGGCGACAAAAACATTCAGTACTTC. Protein product: CASSTGQGDKNIQYF.

This chain connects TRBV2 to TRBJ1-3, with D tentatively TRBD1 (6 bases). Germline V lookup: CDR1 SNHLY, CDR2 FYNNEI. The V and J ends lost 6 bases and 3 bases respectively, with 12 bases between them. The CDR3 spans 14 residues. The CDR3 DNA follows: TGTGCCAGCAGAGTCCCAGGGGTTGGAAACACCATATATTTT. It yields the protein CASRVPGVGNTIYF.

The chain combines TRBV2 with TRBJ1-1, with 9 bases matching TRBD1. The germline V gene has CDR1 SNHLY and CDR2 FYNNEI. After removal of 10 bases from V and 5 bases from J, the junction contained 5 bases not matched to a gene. CDR3 size: 12 residues. CDR3 amino acids: CATWDRVTEAFF. CDR3 bases: TGTGCCACCTGGGACAGGGTGACTGAAGCTTTCTTT.

This chain connects TRBV29-1 to TRBJ2-2, with no clear D. The V and J ends lost 5 bases and 7 bases respectively, with 17 bases between them. Germline V lookup: CDR1 SQVTM, CDR2 ANQGSEA. The CDR3 is 14 amino acids. The CDR3 is CSVKTLSPDGELFF. The CDR3 DNA reads as TGCAGCGTTAAGACGTTATCACCGGACGGGGAGCTGTTTTTT.

This CDR3 is CASSDKGSGARTGELFF. The CDR3 DNA sequence: TGTGCCAGCAGTGATAAAGGTAGCGGGGCACGCACCGGGGAGCTGTTTTTT. The chain joins TRBV25-1 to TRBJ2-2, with 8 positions matching TRBD2. Trimming took 3 bases from V and 4 from J; bases not matched to a gene: 10. Germline loops: CDR1 MGHDK, CDR2 SYGVNS. The CDR3 is 17 amino acids.

This chain links TRBV14 with TRBJ2-7; no clear D. V lost 6 bases and J 1 base, leaving 13 bases between the germline ends. The CDR3 has 14 amino acids. Per germline, CDR1 SGHDN and CDR2 FVKESK. CDR3 nucleotide sequence: TGTGCCAGCAGTTGGTGGGCGTCATCCTACGAGCAGTACTTC. Translation gives CASSWWASSYEQYF.

The chain has TRBV5-1 and TRBJ2-4; TRBD2 agrees at 9 bases. Trimming at V came to 6 bases and at J to 0 bases, leaving 7 bases not matched to a gene. The CDR3 totals 16 residues. Germline loops: CDR1 SGHRS, CDR2 YFSETQ. CDR3 amino acids: CASTHRTSVAKNIQYF. The CDR3 region has the DNA TGCGCCAGCACCCATAGGACTAGCGTAGCCAAAAACATTCAGTACTTC.

This clonotype has just a few counts. This sequence joins TRBV5-6 and TRBJ2-3; tentative D call: TRBD2 (6 bases). V dropped 4 bases and J dropped 0 bases, with 18 bases sitting between them. The CDR3 spans 17 residues. Germline V gene sequence: CDR1 SGHDT, CDR2 YYEEEE. CDR3 nucleotide sequence: TGTGCCAGCAGCCGGGGGAGGATCGGAACTAGCACAGATACGCAGTATTTT. Protein product: CASSRGRIGTSTDTQYF.

The rearrangement links TRBV25-1 to TRBJ1-1; possible D gene TRBD1, 5 bases. This CDR3 is 12 amino acids long. V was shortened by 2 bases and J by 9 bases, with 10 bases between the two germline ends. Germline V CDR1 and CDR2: MGHDK, SYGVNS. CDR3 residues: CASSEGAGQAFF. The CDR3 nucleotides are TGTGCCAGCAGTGAAGGGGCAGGGCAAGCTTTCTTT.

The chain combines TRBV18 with TRBJ2-7; 8 bases align to TRBD2. The J segment lost 6 bases and the V segment lost 3 bases, leaving 7 bases of the junction unmatched. CDR1 is KGHSH, CDR2 LQKENI, per germline. This CDR3 has 14 residues. CDR3 coding DNA: TGTGCCAGCTCACCGTCGGGAGGGACGGTCGAGCAGTACTTC. This translates into CASSPSGGTVEQYF.

J is TRBJ2-7 and V is TRBV20-1; D gene ambiguous. With 5 bases removed from V and 3 bases from J, the gap between germline ends came to 17 bases. The CDR3 length is 14 residues. In germline, CDR1 is DFQATT, CDR2 SNEGSKA (reference sequence). The CDR3 DNA reads TGCAGTGCTTTACCTAGAAGGAGATACTACGAGCAGTACTTC. It specifies CSALPRRRYYEQYF.

CDR3 region: CSAPWGGQGVYGYTF. The CDR3 bases are TGCAGTGCCCCCTGGGGGGGACAGGGCGTCTATGGCTACACCTTC. The chain has TRBV20-1 and TRBJ1-2, with 9 nucleotides matching TRBD1. Trimming cost V 6 bases and J 4 bases; bases outside gene matches: 12. Germline CDR1 reads DFQATT; CDR2 reads SNEGSKA (reference sequence). The length of the CDR3 is 15 residues.

This chain connects TRBV5-4 to TRBJ2-1, with 14 bases that match TRBD2. Unmatched junction bases numbered 3, after V lost 4 bases and J lost 6 bases. There are 15 residues in the CDR3. Germline CDR1 SGHNT, CDR2 YYREEE (reference sequence). The DNA for the CDR3 is TGTGCCAGCAGCCAGACTAGCGGGAGGGCCAATGAGCAGTTCTTC. Translation: CASSQTSGRANEQFF.